What follows are 3 T cell receptor beta chains derived from one specimen sequenced in a study of blood T cell repertoires in COVID-19. Sequencing used immunoSEQ multiplex PCR; TCRdb keeps in-frame clones, though not all of them. The data hold 140,000 to 150,000 clones, with around four fifths observed a single time. Sequencing used peripheral blood. These receptors all stem from a woman aged 40 to 50 with active or convalescent COVID-19.

The chain joins TRBV19 to TRBJ2-7; 10 nucleotides agree with TRBD2. Germline V CDR1 and CDR2: LNHDA, SQIVND (reference sequence). This CDR3 is built from 16 residues. V was pared by 5 bases and J by 1 base, with 8 bases of the junction left unmatched. For the CDR3, the DNA is TGTGCCAGTAGTCGCCTAGCGGGGGTTACGTCCTACGAGCAGTACTTC. This gives the protein CASSRLAGVTSYEQYF.

The chain combines TRBV15 with TRBJ2-1; 7 bases are a match to TRBD2. The CDR3 sequence is 14 residues long. V was clipped by 9 bases and J by 1 base; unmatched bases: 6. CDR1 is LNHNV and CDR2 is YYDKDF in the germline V gene (reference sequence). The CDR3 DNA reads as TGTGCCACTAGGGAGGGGTTTTCCTACAATGAGCAGTTCTTC. Encoded protein: CATREGFSYNEQFF.

CDR3 loop: CASSSGQLNQPQHF. CDR3 coding DNA: TGTGCCAGCAGTTCCGGACAGTTAAATCAGCCCCAGCATTTT. The rearrangement links TRBV27 to TRBJ1-5; D possibly corresponds to TRBD1 (6 bases). The CDR3 has 14 amino acids. Germline values: CDR1 MNHEY, CDR2 SMNVEV (reference sequence). Trimming took 4 bases from V and 4 from J, leaving 11 bases between them.